Shown below are 7 T cell receptor beta chains from a single sample sequenced in a study of breast tumors, draining lymph nodes, adjacent tissues. One entry per CDR3 protein results from TCRdb running MiXCR on the multiplex PCR reads. The sample holds about 130,000 distinct CDR3 sequences, around 21% seen once. Breast cancer patients provided tissue from their axillary draining lymph nodes. The source material was axillary lymph node tissue. These receptor sequences come from a female donor with breast cancer. Some clones in this sample may be carry-over from other donors' samples.

This clonotype was observed many times. CDR3 sequence (DNA): TGCGCCAGCAGTGAGGGCAGGCACAATGAGCAGTTCTTC. Its translation is CASSEGRHNEQFF. The chain recombines TRBV10-2 with TRBJ2-1, with no clear D. V was trimmed by 2 bases and J by 5 bases, leaving 7 bases between them. From germline, CDR1 is WSHSY and CDR2 SAAADI. The CDR3 spans 13 residues.

About this clonotype: A much more abundant neighbour one base away suggests this may be a read error. J is TRBJ2-2 and V is TRBV9; D may be TRBD2 (5 bases). CDR1 and CDR2 from the germline V gene are SGDLS and YYNGEE. This CDR3 spans 14 amino acids. CDR3 sequence reads: CASSARSDTGKLFF. The CDR3 DNA is TGTGCCAGCAGCGCGAGATCCGACACCGGGAAGCTGTTTTTT.

This clonotype was recorded at least ten times. The chain couples TRBV19 to TRBJ2-1; D ambiguous. CDR3 length equals 15 residues. In germline, CDR1 is LNHDA, CDR2 SQIVND (reference sequence). The ends were cut back, 2 bases at V and 10 bases at J, with 18 bases in the middle. The CDR3 sequence is CASSIKWLVQNEQFF. The CDR3 nucleotides read TGTGCCAGTAGTATAAAGTGGTTAGTACAGAACGAGCAGTTCTTC. The whole variable domain, filled in from reference TRBV19 and TRBJ2-1, reads DGGITQSPKYLFRKEGQNVTLSCEQNLNHDAMYWYRQDPGQGLRLIYYSQIVNDFQKGDIAEGYSVSREKKESFPLTVTSAQKNPTAFYLCASSIKWLVQNEQFFGPGTRLTVL.

This clonotype showed up many times. This chain uses TRBV11-2 with TRBJ1-2, with D possibly being TRBD1 (6 bases). Germline V gene sequence: CDR1 SGHAT, CDR2 FQNNGV. The CDR3 has 14 amino acids. V lost 4 bases and J 6 bases, leaving 15 bases between the germline ends. The CDR3 DNA follows: TGTGCCAGCAGCTATCAGACAGGAGGTGATGGCTACACCTTC. Its protein is CASSYQTGGDGYTF.

Ten or more counts support this clonotype. J is TRBJ2-7 and V is TRBV2, with D perhaps matching TRBD1 (6 bases). CDR1 SNHLY and CDR2 FYNNEI come from the germline V gene. CDR3 length equals 17 residues. V was cut by 7 bases and J by 5 bases, with 27 bases left in between. The CDR3 sequence: CASILSFTGIFSHEQYF. The CDR3 DNA sequence: TGTGCCAGCATTCTAAGTTTTACAGGGATCTTTAGCCACGAGCAGTACTTC.

This clonotype was observed a few times. One base away lies a much larger clone, so this may be a sequencing read error. The V gene is TRBV5-1, the J gene TRBJ2-7; 7 nucleotides align to TRBD1. After removal of 2 bases from V and 6 bases from J, the junction contained 5 bases not matched to a gene. Germline lookup yields CDR1 SGHRS and CDR2 YFSETQ. The CDR3 totals 13 residues. The chain's CDR3 is CASSFGTACEQYF. CDR3 coding DNA: TGCGCCAGCAGCTTCGGGACAGCCTGCGAGCAGTACTTC.

Notes on this clonotype: A much larger clone differs by one base, so this may be a read error. Here the CDR3 omits its conserved ending phenylalanine or tryptophan, so a read error is the likely source. V is TRBV2 and J is TRBJ2-1; TRBD2 aligns across 10 bases. This CDR3 has 13 residues. Looked up from germline, CDR1 is SNHLY and CDR2 is FYNNEI. Trimming took 7 bases from V and 4 from J; bases not matched to a gene: 1. CDR3 nucleotide sequence: TGTGCCAGCACTAGCGGGAGTTACAATGAGCAGTTCTCC. Encoded protein: CASTSGSYNEQFS.